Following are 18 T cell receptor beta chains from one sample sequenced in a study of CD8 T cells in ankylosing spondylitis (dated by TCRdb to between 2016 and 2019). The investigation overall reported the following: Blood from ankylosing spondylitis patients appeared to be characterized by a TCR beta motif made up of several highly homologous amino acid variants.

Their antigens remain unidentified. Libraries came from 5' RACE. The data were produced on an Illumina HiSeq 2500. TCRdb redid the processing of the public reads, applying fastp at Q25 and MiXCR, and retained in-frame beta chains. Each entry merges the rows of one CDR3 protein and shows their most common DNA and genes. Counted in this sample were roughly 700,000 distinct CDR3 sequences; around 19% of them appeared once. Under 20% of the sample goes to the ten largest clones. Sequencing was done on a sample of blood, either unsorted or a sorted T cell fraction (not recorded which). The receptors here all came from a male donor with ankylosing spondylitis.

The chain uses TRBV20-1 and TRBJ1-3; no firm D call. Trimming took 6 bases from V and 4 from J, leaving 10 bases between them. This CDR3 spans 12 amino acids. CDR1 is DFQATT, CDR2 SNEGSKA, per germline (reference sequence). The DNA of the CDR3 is TGCAGTGCCCCGGGTGGAGGAAACACCATATATTTT. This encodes CSAPGGGNTIYF.

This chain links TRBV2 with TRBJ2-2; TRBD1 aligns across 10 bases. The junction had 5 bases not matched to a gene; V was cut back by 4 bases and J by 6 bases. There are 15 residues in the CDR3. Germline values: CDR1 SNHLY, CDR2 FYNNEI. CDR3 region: CASSGRQGAPGELFF. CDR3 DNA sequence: TGTGCCAGCAGTGGGCGACAGGGGGCGCCCGGGGAGCTGTTTTTT.

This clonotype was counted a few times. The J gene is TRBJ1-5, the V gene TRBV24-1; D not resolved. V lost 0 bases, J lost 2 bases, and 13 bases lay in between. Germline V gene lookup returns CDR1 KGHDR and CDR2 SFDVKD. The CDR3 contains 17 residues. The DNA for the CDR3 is TGTGCCACCAGTGATTTGGTGCGGGGAGTGGGCAATCAGCCCCAGCATTTT. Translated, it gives CATSDLVRGVGNQPQHF.

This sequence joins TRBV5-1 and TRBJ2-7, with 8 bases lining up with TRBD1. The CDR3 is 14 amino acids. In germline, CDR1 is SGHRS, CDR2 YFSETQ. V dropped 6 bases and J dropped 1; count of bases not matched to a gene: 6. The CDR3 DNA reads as TGCGCCAGCACGGACAGGGACGCGTCCTACGAGCAGTACTTC. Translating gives CASTDRDASYEQYF. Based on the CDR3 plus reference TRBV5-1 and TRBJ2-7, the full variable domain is KAGVTQTPRYLIKTRGQQVTLSCSPISGHRSVSWYQQTPGQGLQFLFEYFSETQRNKGNFPGRFSGRQFSNSRSEMNVSTLELGDSALYLCASTDRDASYEQYFGPGTRLTVT.

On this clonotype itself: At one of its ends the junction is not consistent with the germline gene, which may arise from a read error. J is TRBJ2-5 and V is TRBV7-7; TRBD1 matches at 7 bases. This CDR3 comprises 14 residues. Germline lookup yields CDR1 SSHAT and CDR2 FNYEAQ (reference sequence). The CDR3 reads CASSRMTGYETQYF. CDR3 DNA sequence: TGTGCTAGCAGCCGTATGACAGGGTACGAGACCCAGTACTTC.

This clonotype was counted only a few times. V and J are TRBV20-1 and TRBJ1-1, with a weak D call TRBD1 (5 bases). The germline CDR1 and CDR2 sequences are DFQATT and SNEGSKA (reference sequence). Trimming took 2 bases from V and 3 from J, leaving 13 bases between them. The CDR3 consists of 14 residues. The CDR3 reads CSARPGTGHTEAFF. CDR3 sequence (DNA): TGCAGTGCTAGACCCGGGACCGGTCACACTGAAGCTTTCTTT.

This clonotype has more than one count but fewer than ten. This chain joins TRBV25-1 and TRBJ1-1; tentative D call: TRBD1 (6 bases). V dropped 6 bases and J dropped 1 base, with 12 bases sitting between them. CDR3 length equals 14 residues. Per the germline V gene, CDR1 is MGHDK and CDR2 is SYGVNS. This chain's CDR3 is CASRWTDTNTEAFF. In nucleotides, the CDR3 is TGTGCCAGCAGGTGGACAGATACGAACACTGAAGCTTTCTTT.

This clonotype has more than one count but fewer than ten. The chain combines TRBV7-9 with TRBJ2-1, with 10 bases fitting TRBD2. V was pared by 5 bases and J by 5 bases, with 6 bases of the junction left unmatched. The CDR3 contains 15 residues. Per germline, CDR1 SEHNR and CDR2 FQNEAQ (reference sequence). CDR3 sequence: CASSPGTSADNEQFF. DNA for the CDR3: TGTGCCAGCAGCCCCGGGACTAGCGCAGACAATGAGCAGTTCTTC.

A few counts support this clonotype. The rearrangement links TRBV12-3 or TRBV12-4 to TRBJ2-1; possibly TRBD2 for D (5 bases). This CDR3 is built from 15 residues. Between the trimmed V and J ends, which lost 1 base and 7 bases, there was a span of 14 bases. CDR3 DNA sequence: TGTGCCAGCAGTTTAGTTTTTGGGAGATATAATGAGCAGTTCTTC. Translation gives CASSLVFGRYNEQFF.

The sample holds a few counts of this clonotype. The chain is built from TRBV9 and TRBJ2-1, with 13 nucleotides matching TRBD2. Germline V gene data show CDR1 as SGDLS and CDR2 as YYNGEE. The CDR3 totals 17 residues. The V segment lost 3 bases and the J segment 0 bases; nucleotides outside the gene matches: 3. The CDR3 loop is CASSARTSGSSYNEQFF. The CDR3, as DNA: TGTGCCAGCAGCGCCCGGACTAGCGGGAGCTCCTACAATGAGCAGTTCTTC.

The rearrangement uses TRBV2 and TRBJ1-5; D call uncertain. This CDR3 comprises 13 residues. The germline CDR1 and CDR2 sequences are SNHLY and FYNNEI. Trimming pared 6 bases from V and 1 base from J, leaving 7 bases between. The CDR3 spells CASRLESNQPQHF. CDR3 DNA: TGTGCCAGCAGACTAGAGAGCAATCAGCCCCAGCATTTT.

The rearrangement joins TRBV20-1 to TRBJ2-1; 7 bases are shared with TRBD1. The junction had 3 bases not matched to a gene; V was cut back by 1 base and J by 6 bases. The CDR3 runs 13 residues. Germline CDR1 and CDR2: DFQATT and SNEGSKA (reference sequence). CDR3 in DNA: TGCAGTGCTAGAGTCCCAGGGGGCAATGAGCAGTTCTTC. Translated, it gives CSARVPGGNEQFF.

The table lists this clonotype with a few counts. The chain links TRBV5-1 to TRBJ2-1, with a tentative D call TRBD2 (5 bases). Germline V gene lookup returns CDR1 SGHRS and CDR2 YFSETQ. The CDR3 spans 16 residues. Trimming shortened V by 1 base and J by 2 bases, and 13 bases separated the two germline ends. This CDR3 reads CASSLFLAGTYNEQFF. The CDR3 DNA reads TGCGCCAGCAGCTTGTTTTTGGCGGGTACCTACAATGAGCAGTTCTTC.

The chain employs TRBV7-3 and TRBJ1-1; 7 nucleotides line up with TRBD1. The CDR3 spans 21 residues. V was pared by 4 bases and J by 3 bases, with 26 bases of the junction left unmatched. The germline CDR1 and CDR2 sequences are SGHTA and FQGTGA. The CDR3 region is CASSSNVANRDSLTLHTEAFF. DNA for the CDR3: TGTGCCAGCAGCTCAAACGTCGCTAACCGGGACAGCCTTACACTTCACACTGAAGCTTTCTTT. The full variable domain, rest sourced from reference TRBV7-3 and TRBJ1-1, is GAGVSQTPSNKVTEKGKYVELRCDPISGHTALYWYRQSLGQGPEFLIYFQGTGAADDSGLPNDRFFAVRPEGSVSTLKIQRTERGDSAVYLCASSSNVANRDSLTLHTEAFFGQGTRLTVV.

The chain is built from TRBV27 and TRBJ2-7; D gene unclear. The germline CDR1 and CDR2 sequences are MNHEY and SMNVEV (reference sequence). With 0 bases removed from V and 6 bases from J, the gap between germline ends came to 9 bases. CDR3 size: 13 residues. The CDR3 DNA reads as TGTGCCAGCAGTTTATCGTCTTTCTCCGAGCAGTACTTC. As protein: CASSLSSFSEQYF.

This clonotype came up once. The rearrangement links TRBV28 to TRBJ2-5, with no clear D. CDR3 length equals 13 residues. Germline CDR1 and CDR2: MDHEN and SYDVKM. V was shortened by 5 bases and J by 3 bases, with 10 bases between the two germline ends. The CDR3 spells CASSPRVKETQYF. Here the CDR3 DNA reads TGTGCCAGCAGTCCCCGGGTTAAAGAGACCCAGTACTTC.

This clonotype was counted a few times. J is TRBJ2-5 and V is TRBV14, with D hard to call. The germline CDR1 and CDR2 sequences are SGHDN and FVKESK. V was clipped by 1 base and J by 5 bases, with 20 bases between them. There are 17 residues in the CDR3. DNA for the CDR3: TGTGCCAGCAGCCAAGGGGTGGCTATGAGTTCCAGGGAGACCCAGTACTTC. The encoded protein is CASSQGVAMSSRETQYF. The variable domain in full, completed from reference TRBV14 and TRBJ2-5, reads EAGVTQFPSHSVIEKGQTVTLRCDPISGHDNLYWYRRVMGKEIKFLLHFVKESKQDESGMPNNRFLAERTGGTYSTLKVQPAELEDSGVYFCASSQGVAMSSRETQYFGPGTRLLVL.

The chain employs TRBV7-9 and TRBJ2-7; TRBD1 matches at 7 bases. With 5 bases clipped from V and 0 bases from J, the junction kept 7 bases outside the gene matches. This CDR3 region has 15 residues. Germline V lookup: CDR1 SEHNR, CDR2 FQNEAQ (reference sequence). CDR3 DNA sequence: TGTGCCAGCAGCGTGACAGGGCTTAGCTCCTACGAGCAGTACTTC. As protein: CASSVTGLSSYEQYF.